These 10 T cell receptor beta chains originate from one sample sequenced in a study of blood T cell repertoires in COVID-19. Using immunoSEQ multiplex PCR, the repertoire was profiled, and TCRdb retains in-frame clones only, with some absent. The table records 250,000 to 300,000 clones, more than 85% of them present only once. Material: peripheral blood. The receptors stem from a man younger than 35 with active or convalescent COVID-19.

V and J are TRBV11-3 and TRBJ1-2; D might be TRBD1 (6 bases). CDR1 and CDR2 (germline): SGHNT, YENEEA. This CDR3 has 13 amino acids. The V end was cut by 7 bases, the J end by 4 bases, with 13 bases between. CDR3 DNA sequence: TGTGCCAGCACCCCGGACAGTGGCTATGGCTACACCTTC. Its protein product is CASTPDSGYGYTF.

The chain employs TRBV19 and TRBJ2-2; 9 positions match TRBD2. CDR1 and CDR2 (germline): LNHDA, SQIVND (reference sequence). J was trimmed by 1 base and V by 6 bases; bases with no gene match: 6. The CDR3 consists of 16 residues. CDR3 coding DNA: TGTGCCAGTAGGACTAGCGGAAACGGGAACACCGGGGAGCTGTTTTTT. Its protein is CASRTSGNGNTGELFF.

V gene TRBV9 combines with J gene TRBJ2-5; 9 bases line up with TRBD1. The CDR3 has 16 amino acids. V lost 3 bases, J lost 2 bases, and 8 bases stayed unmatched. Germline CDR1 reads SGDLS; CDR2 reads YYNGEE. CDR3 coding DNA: TGTGCCAGCAGCGCCCCCGGGACAGGGACTCAAGAGACCCAGTACTTC. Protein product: CASSAPGTGTQETQYF.

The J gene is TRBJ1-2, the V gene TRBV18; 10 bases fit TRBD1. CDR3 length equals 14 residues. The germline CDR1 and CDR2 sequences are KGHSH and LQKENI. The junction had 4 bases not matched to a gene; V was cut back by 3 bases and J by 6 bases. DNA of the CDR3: TGTGCCAGCTCACCGGGACAGGGGACTAATGGCTACACCTTC. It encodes CASSPGQGTNGYTF. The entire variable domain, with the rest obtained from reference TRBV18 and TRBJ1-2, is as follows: NAGVMQNPRHLVRRRGQEARLRCSPMKGHSHVYWYRQLPEEGLKFMVYLQKENIIDESGMPKERFSAEFPKEGPSILRIQQVVRGDSAAYFCASSPGQGTNGYTFGSGTRLTVV.

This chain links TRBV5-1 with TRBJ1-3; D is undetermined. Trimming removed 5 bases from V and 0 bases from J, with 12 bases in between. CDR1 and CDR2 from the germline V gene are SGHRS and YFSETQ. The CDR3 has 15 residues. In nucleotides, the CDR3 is TGCGCCAGCAGTAGCACGGCCAGCTCTGGAAACACCATATATTTT. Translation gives CASSSTASSGNTIYF.

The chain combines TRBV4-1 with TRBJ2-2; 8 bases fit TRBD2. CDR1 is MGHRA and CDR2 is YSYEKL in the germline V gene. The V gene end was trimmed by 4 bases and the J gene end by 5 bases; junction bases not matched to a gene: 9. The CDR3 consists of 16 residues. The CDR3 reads CASSPRGGGPTGELFF. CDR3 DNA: TGCGCCAGCAGCCCTCGGGGGGGAGGGCCGACCGGGGAGCTGTTTTTT.

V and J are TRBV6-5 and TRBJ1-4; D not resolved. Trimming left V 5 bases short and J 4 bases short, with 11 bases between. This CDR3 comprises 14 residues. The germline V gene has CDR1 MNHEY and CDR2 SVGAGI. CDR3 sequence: CASSPDGDNEKLFF. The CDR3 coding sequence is TGTGCCAGCAGTCCCGACGGGGATAATGAAAAACTGTTTTTT.

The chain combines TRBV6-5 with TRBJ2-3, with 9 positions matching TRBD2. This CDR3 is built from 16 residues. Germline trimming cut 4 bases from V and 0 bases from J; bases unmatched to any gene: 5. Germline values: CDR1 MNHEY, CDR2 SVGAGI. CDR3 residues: CASSSLAGSSTDTQYF. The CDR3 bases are TGTGCCAGCAGTTCCCTAGCGGGGTCTAGCACAGATACGCAGTATTTT.

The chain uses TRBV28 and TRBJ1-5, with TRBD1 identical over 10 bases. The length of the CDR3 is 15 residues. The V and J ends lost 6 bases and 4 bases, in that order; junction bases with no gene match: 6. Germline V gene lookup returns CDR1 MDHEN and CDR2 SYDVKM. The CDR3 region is CASRSGQGMNQPQHF. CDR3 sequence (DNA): TGTGCCAGCAGATCGGGACAGGGGATGAATCAGCCCCAGCATTTT. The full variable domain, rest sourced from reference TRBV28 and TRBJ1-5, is DVKVTQSSRYLVKRTGEKVFLECVQDMDHENMFWYRQDPGLGLRLIYFSYDVKMKEKGDIPEGYSVSREKKERFSLILESASTNQTSMYLCASRSGQGMNQPQHFGDGTRLSIL.

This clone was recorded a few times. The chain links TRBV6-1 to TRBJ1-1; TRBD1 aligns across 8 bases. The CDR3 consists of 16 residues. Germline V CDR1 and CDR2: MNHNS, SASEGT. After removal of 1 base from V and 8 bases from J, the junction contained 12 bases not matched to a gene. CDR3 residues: CASSEGAGGDSSEAFF. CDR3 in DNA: TGTGCCAGCAGTGAAGGAGCAGGGGGCGATTCATCAGAAGCTTTCTTT.